Below, one TCR beta chain is given with its context. Other DNA sequences in the sample encode the same CDR3. Profiled with immunoSEQ multiplex PCR; TCRdb holds only in-frame clones, not every one. Of about 1.1 million clones listed, 77% are singletons. The data were obtained in a study of shared clonotypes between healthy human individuals. Looked up from germline, CDR1 is LNHNV and CDR2 is YYDKDF (reference sequence). After removal of 5 bases from V and 4 bases from J, the junction contained 5 bases not matched to a gene. The CDR3 runs to 14 residues. What was sequenced was memory CD4+ T cells from PBMCs. The subset here: CD45RA-negative fraction. V is TRBV15 and J is TRBJ2-7; 10 nucleotides line up with TRBD1. This clonotype originated in a young man in good health. Some clones in this sample may be carry-over from other donors' samples. The CDR3 coding sequence is TGTGCCACCAGCCCGAGACAGGGGGCTTACGAGCAGTACTTC. Its protein product is CATSPRQGAYEQYF.